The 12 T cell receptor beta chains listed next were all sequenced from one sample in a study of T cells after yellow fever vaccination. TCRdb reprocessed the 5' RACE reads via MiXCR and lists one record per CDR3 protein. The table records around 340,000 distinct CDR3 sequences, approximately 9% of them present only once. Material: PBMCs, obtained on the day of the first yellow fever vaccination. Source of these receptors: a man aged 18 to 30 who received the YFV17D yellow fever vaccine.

CDR3 sequence (DNA): TGTGCCAGCAGACGCACAGGGCACACTGAAGCTTTCTTT. Amino acid sequence: CASRRTGHTEAFF. The V call is TRBV27, the J call TRBJ1-1, with TRBD1 as a possible D gene (6 bases). The CDR3 is 13 amino acids. V was cut by 6 bases and J by 3 bases, with 11 bases left in between. Per germline, CDR1 MNHEY and CDR2 SMNVEV (reference sequence).

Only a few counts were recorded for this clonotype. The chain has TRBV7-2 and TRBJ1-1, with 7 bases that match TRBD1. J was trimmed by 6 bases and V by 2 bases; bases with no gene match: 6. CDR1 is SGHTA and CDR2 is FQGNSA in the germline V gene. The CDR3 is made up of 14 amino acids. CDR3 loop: CASSLSVGQPEAFF. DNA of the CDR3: TGTGCCAGCAGCTTAAGTGTGGGACAGCCTGAAGCTTTCTTT.

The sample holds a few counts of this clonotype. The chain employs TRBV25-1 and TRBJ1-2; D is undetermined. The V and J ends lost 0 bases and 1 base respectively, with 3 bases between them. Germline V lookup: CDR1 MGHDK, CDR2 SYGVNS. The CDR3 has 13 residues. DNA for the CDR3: TGTGCCAGCAGTGAATACAGTAACTATGGCTACACCTTC. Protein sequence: CASSEYSNYGYTF.

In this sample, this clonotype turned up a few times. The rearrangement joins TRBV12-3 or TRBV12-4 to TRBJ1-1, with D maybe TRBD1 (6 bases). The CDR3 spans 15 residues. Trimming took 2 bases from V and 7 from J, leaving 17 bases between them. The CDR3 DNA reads TGTGCCAGCAGTTTAACTATGGGGGCTCACAGTGAAGCTTTCTTT. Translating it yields CASSLTMGAHSEAFF.

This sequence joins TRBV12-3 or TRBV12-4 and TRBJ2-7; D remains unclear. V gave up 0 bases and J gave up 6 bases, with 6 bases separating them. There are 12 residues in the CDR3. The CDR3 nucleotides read TGTGCCAGCAGTTTAGCGCTAAGCGAGCAGTACTTC. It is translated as CASSLALSEQYF.

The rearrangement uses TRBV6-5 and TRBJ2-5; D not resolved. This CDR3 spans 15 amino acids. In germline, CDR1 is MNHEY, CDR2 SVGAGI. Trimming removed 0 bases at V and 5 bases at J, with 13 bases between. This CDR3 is CASSYSAQWWETQYF. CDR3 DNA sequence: TGTGCCAGCAGTTACTCGGCTCAGTGGTGGGAGACCCAGTACTTC.

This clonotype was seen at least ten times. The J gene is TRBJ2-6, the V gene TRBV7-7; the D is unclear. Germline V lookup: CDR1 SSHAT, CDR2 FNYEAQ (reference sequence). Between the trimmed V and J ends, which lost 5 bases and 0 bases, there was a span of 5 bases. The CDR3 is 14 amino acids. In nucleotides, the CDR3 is TGTGCCAGCAGCCCGAGCTCTGGGGCCAACGTCCTGACTTTC. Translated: CASSPSSGANVLTF.

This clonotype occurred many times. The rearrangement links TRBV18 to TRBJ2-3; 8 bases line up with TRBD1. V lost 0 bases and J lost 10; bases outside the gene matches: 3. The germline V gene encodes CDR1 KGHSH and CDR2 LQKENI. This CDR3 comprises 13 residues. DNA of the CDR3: TGTGCCAGCTCACCACCGGACAGGGACGCGCAGTATTTT. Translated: CASSPPDRDAQYF.

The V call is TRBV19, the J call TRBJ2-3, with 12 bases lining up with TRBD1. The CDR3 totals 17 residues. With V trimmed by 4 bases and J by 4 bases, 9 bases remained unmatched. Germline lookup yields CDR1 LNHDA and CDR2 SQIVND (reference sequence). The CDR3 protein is CASSTYPGQGASDTQYF. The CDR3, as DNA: TGTGCCAGTAGTACCTACCCGGGACAGGGGGCTTCAGATACGCAGTATTTT.

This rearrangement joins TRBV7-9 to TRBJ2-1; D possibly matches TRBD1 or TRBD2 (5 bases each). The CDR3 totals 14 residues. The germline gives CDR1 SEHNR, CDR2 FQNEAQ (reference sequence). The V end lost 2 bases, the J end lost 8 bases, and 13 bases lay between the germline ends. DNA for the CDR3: TGTGCCAGCAGCTTACAGTCAAGGGACGATGAGCAGTTCTTC. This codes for CASSLQSRDDEQFF. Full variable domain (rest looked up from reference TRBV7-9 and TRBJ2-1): DTGVSQNPRHKITKRGQNVTFRCDPISEHNRLYWYRQTLGQGPEFLTYFQNEAQLEKSRLLSDRFSAERPKGSFSTLEIQRTEQGDSAMYLCASSLQSRDDEQFFGPGTRLTVL.

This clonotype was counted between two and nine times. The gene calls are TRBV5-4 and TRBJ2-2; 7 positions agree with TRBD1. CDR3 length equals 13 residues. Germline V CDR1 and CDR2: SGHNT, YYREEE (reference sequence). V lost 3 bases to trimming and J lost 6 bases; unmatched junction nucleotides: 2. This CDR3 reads CASSSGQAGELFF. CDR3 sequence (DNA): TGTGCCAGCAGCTCTGGACAGGCCGGGGAGCTGTTTTTT.

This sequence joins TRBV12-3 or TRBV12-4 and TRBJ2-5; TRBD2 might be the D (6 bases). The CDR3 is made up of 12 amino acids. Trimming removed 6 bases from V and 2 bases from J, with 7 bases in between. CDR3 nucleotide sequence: TGTGCCAGCAGCGGACTACAAGAGACCCAGTACTTC. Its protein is CASSGLQETQYF.